This T cell receptor (beta chain) was identified during a study of blood T cell repertoires in COVID-19. About the research overall: Sites across the United States, Italy and Spain contributed samples from acute and convalescent COVID-19. The analysed material was cDNA or gDNA that came from T cells, B-cell-depleted T cells, or PBMCs.

As originally analysed: Reference gene primers were amplified, and this amplification served to estimate nucleated cell counts. The protocol was immunoSEQ multiplex PCR, while the TCRdb copy is restricted to in-frame clones and leaves out a portion. The D gene and trimming were derived from the DNA, and the V and J assignments and clone size from that table. Of 200,000 or so clones listed, 70% to 85% are singletons. This clone occurred a few times. The germline V gene encodes CDR1 LNHDA and CDR2 SQIVND (reference sequence). The CDR3 is 18 residues long. With V trimmed by 9 bases and J by 1 base, 12 bases remained unmatched.

The sample consisted of peripheral blood. The genes are TRBV19 and TRBJ2-7; 16 bases are a match to TRBD2. This sequence was found in a woman aged 25 to 39 with acute or convalescent COVID-19. CDR3 protein: CASSGGTSGGVLSYEQYF. The CDR3 nucleotides are TGTGCCAGCTCCGGAGGGACTAGCGGGGGGGTCTTGTCCTACGAGCAGTACTTC.